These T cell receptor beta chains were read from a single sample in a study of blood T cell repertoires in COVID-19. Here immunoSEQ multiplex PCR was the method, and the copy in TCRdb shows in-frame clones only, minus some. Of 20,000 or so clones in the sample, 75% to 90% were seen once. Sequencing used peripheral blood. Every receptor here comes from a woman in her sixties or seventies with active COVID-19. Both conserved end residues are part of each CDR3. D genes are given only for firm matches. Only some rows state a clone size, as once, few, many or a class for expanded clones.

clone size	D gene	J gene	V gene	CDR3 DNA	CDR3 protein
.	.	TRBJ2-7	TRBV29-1	TGCAGCGTGAGATCCGGGGAGGCAGCCTACGAGCAGTACTTC	CSVRSGEAAYEQYF
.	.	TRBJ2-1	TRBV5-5	TGTGCCAGCAGCACCAAAGGGGACTCCTACAATGAGCAGTTCTTC	CASSTKGDSYNEQFF
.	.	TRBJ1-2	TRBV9	TGTGCCAGCAGCGGGGGAGTAAGCGGCGGCTACACCTTC	CASSGGVSGGYTF
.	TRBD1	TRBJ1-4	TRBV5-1	TGCGCCAGCAGCCGGACAGGTACAACTAATGAAAAACTGTTTTTT	CASSRTGTTNEKLFF
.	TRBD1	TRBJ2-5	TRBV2	TGTGCCAGCTTTAGGGACAGCGCGACCCAGTACTTC	CASFRDSATQYF
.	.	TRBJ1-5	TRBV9	TGTGCCAGCAGCGCGGAGTCCGCCGTAGGACAGCCCCAGCATTTT	CASSAESAVGQPQHF
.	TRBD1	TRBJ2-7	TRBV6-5	TGTGCCAGCCCGAGGACAGGTAGATCCTACGAGCAGTACTTC	CASPRTGRSYEQYF
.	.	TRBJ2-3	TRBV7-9	TGTGCCAGCAGCTCCTTGTTTCGGGGGAGCACAGATACGCAGTATTTT	CASSSLFRGSTDTQYF
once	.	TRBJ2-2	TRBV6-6	TGTGCCAGCAGTACGTCCGGTACAGATAACACCGGGGAGCTGTTTTTT	CASSTSGTDNTGELFF
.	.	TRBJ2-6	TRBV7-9	TGTGCCAGCAGCATAAGCCGGGAATTCGGGGTCAACGTCCTGACTTTC	CASSISREFGVNVLTF
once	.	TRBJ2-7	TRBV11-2	TGTGCCAGCAGCTTAGACGGGATTTTATACGAGCAGTACTTC	CASSLDGILYEQYF
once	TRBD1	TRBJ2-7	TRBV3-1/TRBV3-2	TGTGCCAGCAGCCAGTATTGGGACAGTGGCGAGCAGTACTTC	CASSQYWDSGEQYF
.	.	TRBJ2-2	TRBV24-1	TGTGCCACCAGTCCCCGCGACGGGGGAGTCGGGGAGCTGTTTTTT	CATSPRDGGVGELFF
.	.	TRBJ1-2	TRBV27	TGTGCCAGCAGTTTATCGTCAGGGTTCTATGGCTACACCTTC	CASSLSSGFYGYTF
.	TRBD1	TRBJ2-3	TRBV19	TGTGCCAGTAGCCTAGGGTCGGGACAGGGGGCAATAGGCACGCAGTATTTT	CASSLGSGQGAIGTQYF
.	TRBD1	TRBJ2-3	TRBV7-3	TGTGCCAGCAGCAGAGGGACAGGTAGCACAGATACGCAGTATTTT	CASSRGTGSTDTQYF
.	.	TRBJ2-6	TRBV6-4	TGTGCCAGCAGTGTTGACATGACCGGGGCCAACGTCCTGACTTTC	CASSVDMTGANVLTF
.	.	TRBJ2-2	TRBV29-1	TGCAGCGCCGAAACAGGGTCGGCCGGGGAGCTGTTTTTT	CSAETGSAGELFF
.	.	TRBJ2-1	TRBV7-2	TGTGCCAGCAGCTTAGCAGCCGTGAGCTCCTACAATGAGCAGTTCTTC	CASSLAAVSSYNEQFF
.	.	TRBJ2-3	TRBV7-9	TGTGCCAGCAGCTCAATAGATACGCAGTATTTT	CASSSIDTQYF
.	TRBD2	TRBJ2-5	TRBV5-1	TGCGCCAGCAGCTTCACTAGCGGGGGGGCGTACCAAGAGACCCAGTACTTC	CASSFTSGGAYQETQYF
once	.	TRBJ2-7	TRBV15	TGTGCCACCAGCAGAGACTTCTACGAGCAGTACTTC	CATSRDFYEQYF
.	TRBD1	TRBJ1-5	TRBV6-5	TGTGCCAGCGTTGCAGGGGGAAGTCAGCCCCAGCATTTT	CASVAGGSQPQHF
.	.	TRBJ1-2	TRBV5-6	TGTGCCAGCAGCCGCGCCTCCGGGGGGCCAGGCTACACCTTC	CASSRASGGPGYTF
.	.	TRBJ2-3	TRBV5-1	TGCGCCAGCAGCTTGCCGGGCACAGATACGCAGTATTTT	CASSLPGTDTQYF
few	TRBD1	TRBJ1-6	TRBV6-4	TGTGCCAGCAGTGCCGGGACAGGGAGTTCACCCCTCCACTTT	CASSAGTGSSPLHF
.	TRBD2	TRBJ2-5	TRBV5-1	TGCGCCAGCAGGCCCGGGACTAGCGGGGGGAAGGAGACCCAGTACTTC	CASRPGTSGGKETQYF
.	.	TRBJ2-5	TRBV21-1	TGTGCCAGCAGCAGAAGATCTCGGGGCCAAGAGACCCAGTACTTC	CASSRRSRGQETQYF
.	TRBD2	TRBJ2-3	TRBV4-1	TGCGCCAGCAGCCGATTAGCTACGGGGGGGCTTTTGGGCACAGATACGCAGTATTTT	CASSRLATGGLLGTDTQYF
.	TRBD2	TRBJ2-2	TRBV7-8	TGTGCCAGCAGCTTAGTTAGCGGGGGAGCGAACACCGGGGAGCTGTTTTTT	CASSLVSGGANTGELFF
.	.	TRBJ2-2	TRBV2	TGTGCCAGCAGATTTGACAGTAACACCGGGGAGCTGTTTTTT	CASRFDSNTGELFF
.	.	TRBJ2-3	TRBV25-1	TGTGCCAGCAGTGACGGGGGCACAGATACGCAGTATTTT	CASSDGGTDTQYF
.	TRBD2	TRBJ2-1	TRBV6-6	TGTGCCACCAGTCGAACCGGGACTAGCCGATACAATGAGCAGTTCTTC	CATSRTGTSRYNEQFF
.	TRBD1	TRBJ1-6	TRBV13	TGTGCCAGCACGACAGGGACTCTTTATAATTCACCCCTCCACTTT	CASTTGTLYNSPLHF
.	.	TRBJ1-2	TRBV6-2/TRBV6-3	TGTGCCAGCAGTTATGGACGAATGGACTTGGTTGCCAACTATGGCTACACCTTC	CASSYGRMDLVANYGYTF
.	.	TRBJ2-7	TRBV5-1	TGCGCCAGCAGCTTGCCCGACGGGTACGAGCAGTACTTC	CASSLPDGYEQYF
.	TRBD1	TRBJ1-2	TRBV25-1	TGTGCCAGCAGTGAAGACAGGGACTATGGCTACACCTTC	CASSEDRDYGYTF
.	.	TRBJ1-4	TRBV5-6	TGTGCCAGCAGCTTGGCAGGGGTAGCAACTAATGAAAAACTGTTTTTT	CASSLAGVATNEKLFF
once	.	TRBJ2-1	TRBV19	TGTGCCAGTAGTATAGATTGGGGCCGGAGCTCCTACAATGAGCAGTTCTTC	CASSIDWGRSSYNEQFF
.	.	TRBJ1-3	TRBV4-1	TGCGCCAGCAGCCAAGATGGGCTAGGGGGCACCATATATTTT	CASSQDGLGGTIYF
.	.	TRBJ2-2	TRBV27	TGTGCCAGCAGTTTATTGCAGACCGGGGAGCTGTTTTTT	CASSLLQTGELFF
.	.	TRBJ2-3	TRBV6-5	TGTGCCAGCATCAAATGGGAGGATTCAACAGATACGCAGTATTTT	CASIKWEDSTDTQYF
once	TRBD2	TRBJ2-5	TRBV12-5	TGTGCTAGTGGGCTTGGACTAGCGGGGGGGGAAGAGACCCAGTACTTC	CASGLGLAGGEETQYF
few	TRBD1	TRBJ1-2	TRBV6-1	TGTGCCAGCAGTGAAGATGCTGACAGGGGCCGCTACACCTTC	CASSEDADRGRYTF
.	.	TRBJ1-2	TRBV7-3	TGTGCCAGCAGCTTAGGAGGATACTATGGCTACACCTTC	CASSLGGYYGYTF
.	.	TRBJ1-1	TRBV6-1	TGTGCCAGCATCCCGGACAAGAACACTGAAGCTTTCTTT	CASIPDKNTEAFF
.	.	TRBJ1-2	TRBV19	TGTGCCAGTACTTATGATCCCGGGACTCTTAAGAGCTACACCTTC	CASTYDPGTLKSYTF
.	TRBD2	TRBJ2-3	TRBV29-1	TGCAGCGTTGTTCCGCGGGAGTACACAGATACGCAGTATTTT	CSVVPREYTDTQYF